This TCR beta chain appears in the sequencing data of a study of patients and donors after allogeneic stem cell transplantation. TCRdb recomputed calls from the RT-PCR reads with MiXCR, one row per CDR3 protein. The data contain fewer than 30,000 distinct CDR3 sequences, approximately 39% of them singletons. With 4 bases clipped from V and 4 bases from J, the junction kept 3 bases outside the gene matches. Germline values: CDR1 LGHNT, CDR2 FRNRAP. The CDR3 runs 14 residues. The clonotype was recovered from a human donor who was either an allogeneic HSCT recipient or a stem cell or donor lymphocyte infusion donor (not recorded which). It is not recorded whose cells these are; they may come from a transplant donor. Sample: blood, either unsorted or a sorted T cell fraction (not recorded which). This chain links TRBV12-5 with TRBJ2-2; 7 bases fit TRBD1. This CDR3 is CASGSWTGTGELFF. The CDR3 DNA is TGTGCTAGTGGTTCATGGACAGGCACCGGGGAGCTGTTTTTT.